These 12 T cell receptor beta chains were all obtained from the same sample, sequenced in a study of T-cell reconstitution after alpha-beta-depleted transplantation in children. Preparation of the TCRbeta library used unique molecular identifiers. Each CDR3 protein is one row after TCRdb ran MiXCR on the PCR reads. The sample contains about 600,000 distinct CDR3 sequences, 20% to 25% of which appear only once. The sequenced sample was PBMCs, mostly from graft donor cells, obtained 360 days after TCRalphabeta/CD19-depleted stem cell transplant. The receptor set was obtained from a boy under two years old who had a stem cell transplant for acute myeloid leukemia, so the T cells may come from the graft donor.

This clonotype was counted between two and nine times. The chain links TRBV12-3 or TRBV12-4 to TRBJ2-5; 11 nucleotides match TRBD2. The CDR3 spans 15 residues. J gave up 3 bases and V 5 bases, and 5 bases lay outside the gene matches. The DNA for the CDR3 is TGTGCCAGCAGTAGAACGACTAGCGGGGAAGAGACCCAGTACTTC. It yields the protein CASSRTTSGEETQYF.

The table lists this clonotype with a few counts. CDR3 in amino acids: CASSFNGGQPNTEAFF. CDR3 DNA: TGTGCCAGCAGTTTTAATGGGGGACAGCCGAACACTGAAGCTTTCTTT. V usage is TRBV12-3 or TRBV12-4 and J usage is TRBJ1-1; 7 nucleotides align to TRBD1. The trim removed 3 bases at V and 1 base at J, leaving 8 bases unmatched. The CDR3 extends over 16 amino acids.

The table lists this clonotype with many counts. The chain has TRBV19 and TRBJ1-5, with D perhaps matching TRBD1 (5 bases). Looked up from germline, CDR1 is LNHDA and CDR2 is SQIVND (reference sequence). Trimming cost V 6 bases and J 0 bases, with 6 bases left between them. The CDR3 runs to 13 residues. The DNA of the CDR3 is TGTGCCAGTAGCAGGGTTAGCAATCAGCCCCAGCATTTT. This encodes CASSRVSNQPQHF.

This rearrangement joins TRBV12-3 or TRBV12-4 to TRBJ1-5; unclear D gene. The length of the CDR3 is 13 residues. V dropped 5 bases and J dropped 2 bases, with 7 bases sitting between them. Written as DNA, the CDR3 is TGTGCCAGCAGTCATTGGGGCAATCAGCCCCAGCATTTT. Its translation: CASSHWGNQPQHF.

This clonotype has ten or more counts. The chain recombines TRBV9 with TRBJ1-4, with D hard to call. V was pared by 0 bases and J by 0 bases, with 9 bases between. The germline V gene has CDR1 SGDLS and CDR2 YYNGEE. There are 16 residues in the CDR3. CDR3 loop: CASSVDSRTTNEKLFF. The DNA of the CDR3 is TGTGCCAGCAGCGTAGACAGCCGGACAACTAATGAAAAACTGTTTTTT.

The chain links TRBV12-3 or TRBV12-4 to TRBJ2-1; TRBD2 aligns across 10 bases. The CDR3 loop spans 15 amino acids. The ends lost 5 bases at V and 8 bases at J; junction bases unmatched: 9. CDR3 sequence (DNA): TGTGCCAGCAGTCCTCAGGGGACTAGCGTCGATGAGCAGTTCTTC. Protein: CASSPQGTSVDEQFF.

This clonotype has at least ten counts. V is TRBV6-5 and J is TRBJ1-1; no definite D call. Germline-derived CDR1 and CDR2 are MNHEY and SVGAGI. The CDR3 loop spans 15 amino acids. Trimming removed 9 bases from V and 3 bases from J, with 20 bases in between. CDR3 protein: CASSLFEGMHTEAFF. CDR3 DNA sequence: TGTGCCAGTAGCCTTTTCGAGGGAATGCACACTGAAGCTTTCTTT.

The chain employs TRBV5-1 and TRBJ2-1, with D tentatively TRBD2 (5 bases). V gave up 5 bases and J gave up 0 bases, with 12 bases separating them. Germline CDR1 SGHRS, CDR2 YFSETQ. This CDR3 region has 15 residues. CDR3 loop: CASRRPTSSYNEQFF. As DNA, the CDR3 is TGCGCCAGCAGGAGGCCAACTAGCTCCTACAATGAGCAGTTCTTC.

This chain uses TRBV11-2 with TRBJ2-1; the D gene is possibly TRBD2 (5 bases). The CDR3 spans 16 residues. In germline, CDR1 is SGHAT, CDR2 FQNNGV. Trimming removed 5 bases from V and 5 bases from J, with 19 bases in between. CDR3 sequence reads: CASSPEGLYLNNEQFF. Here the CDR3 DNA reads TGTGCCAGCAGCCCCGAGGGTTTGTACCTCAACAATGAGCAGTTCTTC.

In its sample, this clonotype was seen many times. The chain employs TRBV11-2 and TRBJ1-3; D may be TRBD1 (5 bases). The germline gives CDR1 SGHAT, CDR2 FQNNGV. V was pared by 5 bases and J by 0 bases, with 14 bases between. CDR3 length equals 16 residues. The CDR3, as DNA: TGTGCCAGCAGCCCGGGCAGGGTCGGCTCTGGAAACACCATATATTTT. It codes for CASSPGRVGSGNTIYF.

There are a few counts of this clonotype. This chain uses TRBV19 with TRBJ2-2, with 9 bases matching TRBD1. This CDR3 spans 17 amino acids. Germline CDR1 reads LNHDA; CDR2 reads SQIVND (reference sequence). V shed 8 bases and J 5 bases; nucleotides not matched to a gene: 15. The CDR3 region has the DNA TGTGCCAGTCGGCGGGGCTCCGGGACAGGGTTGACCGGGGAGCTGTTTTTT. Translation gives CASRRGSGTGLTGELFF.

This clonotype came up a few times. This chain links TRBV21-1 with TRBJ2-3; the table gives TRBD2 as D, unverified against the DNA. TRBV21-1 is a pseudogene segment. This CDR3 is 15 amino acids long. The CDR3 here is CASSKGNRSTDTQYF. CDR3 nucleotide sequence: TGTGCCAGCAGCAAAGGGAACCGCTCCACAGATACGCAGTATTTT.